One sample yielded the 26 T cell receptor beta chains listed below, sequenced in a study of T cells in Graves' hyperthyroidism and ophthalmopathy. Amplification yielded TCR beta CDR3 regions, with RNA transcripts as the source. The HTBI set primed first-round TCR CDR3 RT-PCR. Via MiXCR, TCRdb re-called the multiplex PCR reads, giving one row per CDR3 protein. The data contain approximately 520,000 distinct CDR3 sequences, around a quarter of them singletons. The source material was blood. Receptor source: a woman aged 25-40 years with Graves' ophthalmopathy.

Concerning this clonotype: This may arise from a read error, as a much more abundant clone is one base away. The gene calls are TRBV5-5 and TRBJ1-1; D ambiguous. Germline V lookup: CDR1 SGHKS, CDR2 YYEKEE (reference sequence). This CDR3 is built from 15 residues. This chain's CDR3 is CSSSLLVGRNTEAFF. In nucleotides, the CDR3 is TGTTCCAGCAGCCTTCTGGTAGGCCGGAACACTGAAGCTTTCTTT.

This chain joins TRBV19 and TRBJ2-7; no reliable D call. Germline-derived CDR1 and CDR2 are LNHDA and SQIVND (reference sequence). Between the trimmed V and J ends, which lost 5 bases and 3 bases, there was a span of 8 bases. This CDR3 region has 12 residues. CDR3 region: CASSSARYEQYF. The CDR3, as DNA: TGTGCCAGTAGTTCAGCCCGCTACGAGCAGTACTTC.

V and J are TRBV13 and TRBJ2-7, with 10 bases aligning to TRBD1. Germline V gene lookup returns CDR1 PRHDT and CDR2 FYEKMQ (reference sequence). This CDR3 spans 15 amino acids. Trimming cost V 5 bases and J 3 bases; bases outside gene matches: 7. The CDR3 DNA is TGTGCCAGCAGCACCAGGACAGGGGGACACTACGAGCAGTACTTC. It yields the protein CASSTRTGGHYEQYF.

A word on this clonotype: Without the conserved terminal phenylalanine or tryptophan, this CDR3 likely stems from a read error. The V and J genes are TRBV7-3 and TRBJ2-2; D is unclear. V lost 0 bases and J lost 3, with 5 bases in between. The CDR3 is made up of 14 amino acids. In germline, CDR1 is SGHTA, CDR2 FQGTGA. The CDR3 loop is CASSLTGDTGELFV. Here the CDR3 DNA reads TGTGCCAGCAGCTTAACTGGAGACACCGGGGAGCTGTTTGTT.

This clonotype was picked up a small number of times. The J gene is TRBJ2-5, the V gene TRBV10-3; D is undetermined. V lost 10 bases, J lost 2 bases, and 17 bases lay in between. Germline CDR1 and CDR2: ENHRY and SYGVKD. This CDR3 contains 14 residues. CDR3 sequence (DNA): TGTGCCACTTCGGTCGGGTTTGAGCAAGAGACCCAGTACTTC. Its protein product is CATSVGFEQETQYF.

This clonotype was counted at least ten times. The chain combines TRBV19 with TRBJ2-4; TRBD1 is a possible D gene (6 bases). The V end was cut by 9 bases, the J end by 8 bases, with 14 bases between. Germline CDR1 is LNHDA and CDR2 is SQIVND (reference sequence). There are 12 residues in the CDR3. Here the CDR3 reads CARGAIGDIQYF. The CDR3 region has the DNA TGTGCCAGGGGGGCTATTGGAGACATTCAGTACTTC.

In its sample, this clonotype was seen many times. V and J are TRBV14 and TRBJ2-7, with no clear D. Germline CDR1 and CDR2: SGHDN and FVKESK. The CDR3 length is 15 residues. V lost 0 bases and J 3 bases, leaving 12 bases between the germline ends. The CDR3 coding sequence is TGTGCCAGCAGCCAAGACCCTAGGTTAGGCTACGAGCAGTACTTC. It specifies CASSQDPRLGYEQYF.

This chain uses TRBV7-9 with TRBJ1-2; D might be TRBD1 (6 bases). The germline CDR1 and CDR2 sequences are SEHNR and FQNEAQ (reference sequence). V was clipped by 6 bases and J by 4 bases, with 12 bases between them. CDR3 size: 13 residues. The CDR3 region is CASRSLDSYGYTF. The CDR3 DNA is TGTGCCAGCAGATCCTTGGACAGCTATGGCTACACCTTC. Full variable domain (missing parts from reference TRBV7-9 and TRBJ1-2): DTGVSQNPRHKITKRGQNVTFRCDPISEHNRLYWYRQTLGQGPEFLTYFQNEAQLEKSRLLSDRFSAERPKGSFSTLEIQRTEQGDSAMYLCASRSLDSYGYTFGSGTRLTVV.

This clonotype was observed many times. This chain uses TRBV11-2 with TRBJ2-2; 10 bases are a match to TRBD2. Per germline, CDR1 SGHAT and CDR2 FQNNGV. The CDR3 contains 17 residues. Trimming took 5 bases from V and 3 from J; bases not matched to a gene: 9. CDR3 amino acids: CASSRPQRGGDTGELFF. CDR3 sequence (DNA): TGTGCCAGCAGCCGACCACAGCGGGGGGGTGACACCGGGGAGCTGTTTTTT.

This clonotype occurred many times. The chain has TRBV2 and TRBJ1-5; D remains ambiguous. The CDR3 extends over 15 amino acids. From germline, CDR1 is SNHLY and CDR2 FYNNEI. Trimming cost V 5 bases and J 1 base, with 12 bases left between them. CDR3 coding DNA: TGTGCCAGCAGTTTGGAGGGAGGGAGCAATCAGCCCCAGCATTTT. Residues: CASSLEGGSNQPQHF.

This rearrangement joins TRBV20-1 to TRBJ1-2; the D is unclear. Germline CDR1 and CDR2: DFQATT and SNEGSKA (reference sequence). The V gene lost 3 bases and the J gene lost 10 bases, with 12 bases spanning the gap. The CDR3 runs 11 residues. Here the CDR3 DNA reads TGCAGTGCTAGCAGACGGGCCTCCTACACCTTC. It codes for CSASRRASYTF.

This clonotype was detected ten times or more. The CDR3 coding sequence is TGCAGCGTTGAAGGGGTCCAAGAGACCCAGTACTTC. This sequence encodes CSVEGVQETQYF. The chain has TRBV29-1 and TRBJ2-5; D call uncertain. This CDR3 is built from 12 residues. Germline CDR1 reads SQVTM; CDR2 reads ANQGSEA. Trimming removed 1 base from V and 1 base from J, with 4 bases in between.

The rearrangement joins TRBV2 to TRBJ2-5, with 7 bases lining up with TRBD2. Germline V gene lookup returns CDR1 SNHLY and CDR2 FYNNEI. The V gene end was trimmed by 3 bases and the J gene end by 2 bases; junction bases not matched to a gene: 3. The CDR3 totals 14 residues. DNA for the CDR3: TGTGCCAGCAGTGACGGGGACTATCAAGAGACCCAGTACTTC. This translates into CASSDGDYQETQYF.

This clonotype has at least ten counts. V is TRBV24-1 and J is TRBJ1-5; D gene ambiguous. The germline gives CDR1 KGHDR, CDR2 SFDVKD. There are 13 residues in the CDR3. Trimming left V 0 bases short and J 7 bases short, with 6 bases between. CDR3 DNA: TGTGCCACCAGTGATTTGCCGGGACAGCCCCAGCATTTT. Protein sequence: CATSDLPGQPQHF.

The chain links TRBV7-9 to TRBJ1-5, with 7 bases matching TRBD1. This CDR3 region has 14 residues. From germline, CDR1 is SEHNR and CDR2 FQNEAQ (reference sequence). The V and J ends lost 5 bases and 6 bases, in that order; junction bases with no gene match: 7. The CDR3 DNA follows: TGTGCCAGCAGCGCTACAGGGGAGGGTCAGCCCCAGCATTTT. It is translated as CASSATGEGQPQHF.

This clonotype was found a few times. Without the conserved terminal phenylalanine or tryptophan, this CDR3 likely stems from a read error. The chain couples TRBV20-1 to TRBJ2-7; 8 positions agree with TRBD2. CDR3 size: 15 residues. V lost 6 bases, J lost 4 bases, and 14 bases stayed unmatched. Germline V gives CDR1 DFQATT, CDR2 SNEGSKA (reference sequence). CDR3 bases: TGCAGTGCCGGGAGAAGTCGGGGGGGCCGGTACGAGCAGTACTAC. Amino acids: CSAGRSRGGRYEQYY.

The rearrangement links TRBV5-1 to TRBJ2-4; possibly TRBD1 for D (5 bases). Trimming removed 5 bases from V and 6 bases from J, with 12 bases in between. Germline V gives CDR1 SGHRS, CDR2 YFSETQ. The length of the CDR3 is 13 residues. In DNA, the CDR3 is TGCGCCAGCAGACAGGACACTGGAAACATTCAGTACTTC. As protein: CASRQDTGNIQYF. Drawing the rest from reference TRBV5-1 and TRBJ2-4, the complete variable domain is KAGVTQTPRYLIKTRGQQVTLSCSPISGHRSVSWYQQTPGQGLQFLFEYFSETQRNKGNFPGRFSGRQFSNSRSEMNVSTLELGDSALYLCASRQDTGNIQYFGAGTRLSVL.

This clonotype was seen repeatedly, ten times or more. The chain recombines TRBV12-3 or TRBV12-4 with TRBJ2-3; the D gene is possibly TRBD2 (5 bases). The length of the CDR3 is 15 residues. Trimming took 3 bases from V and 4 from J, leaving 14 bases between them. DNA of the CDR3: TGTGCCAGCAGTTTTTCGGGGTCGGGCTCAGATACGCAGTATTTT. Translated, it gives CASSFSGSGSDTQYF.

This clonotype showed up just a few times. This sequence joins TRBV6-2 or TRBV6-3 and TRBJ2-2, with D perhaps matching TRBD2 (5 bases). Between the trimmed V and J ends, which lost 6 bases and 6 bases, there was a span of 14 bases. This CDR3 spans 14 amino acids. Germline V gene sequence: CDR1 MNHEY, CDR2 SVGEGT. The CDR3 spells CASRIGGGPGELFF. CDR3 bases: TGTGCCAGCAGGATTGGAGGTGGGCCCGGGGAGCTGTTTTTT.

This clonotype has at least ten counts. This chain connects TRBV12-3 or TRBV12-4 to TRBJ2-7, with 7 bases matching TRBD1. V trimming: 5 bases; J trimming: 3 bases; junction bases outside the gene matches: 4. This CDR3 region has 13 residues. CDR3 sequence (DNA): TGTGCCAGCAGTCCCGGGACAGTCTACGAGCAGTACTTC. Its translation is CASSPGTVYEQYF.

This chain joins TRBV12-3 or TRBV12-4 and TRBJ2-4; D is ambiguous. V gave up 0 bases and J gave up 2 bases, with 8 bases separating them. The CDR3 has 15 amino acids. Here the CDR3 reads CASSLAGTTKNIQYF. CDR3 sequence (DNA): TGTGCCAGCAGTTTAGCAGGAACTACCAAAAACATTCAGTACTTC.

Ten or more counts support this clonotype. V and J are TRBV20-1 and TRBJ1-2; D unresolved. Between the trimmed V and J ends, which lost 1 base and 4 bases, there was a span of 13 bases. CDR3 size: 14 residues. From germline, CDR1 is DFQATT and CDR2 SNEGSKA (reference sequence). The CDR3 sequence: CSARVTLGSYGYTF. CDR3 coding DNA: TGCAGTGCTAGAGTTACGCTTGGTAGCTATGGCTACACCTTC.

This clonotype occurred many times. This chain uses TRBV20-1 with TRBJ1-4, with 9 bases aligning to TRBD1. The CDR3 is made up of 13 amino acids. Trimming removed 6 bases from V and 6 bases from J; junction bases left unmatched: 5. CDR1 DFQATT and CDR2 SNEGSKA come from the germline V gene (reference sequence). The CDR3 DNA reads as TGCAGTGCGGGGACAGGGTTGGATGAAAAACTGTTTTTT. Translated, it gives CSAGTGLDEKLFF.

With regard to this clonotype: A junction end diverges from the germline sequence, so it may reflect a read error. The V and J genes are TRBV9 and TRBJ2-7; 7 positions agree with TRBD1. The CDR3 length is 13 residues. Germline V gene sequence: CDR1 SGDLS, CDR2 YYNGEE. The CDR3 loop is CASSAETGYDQYF. The CDR3 nucleotides are TGTGCCAGCAGCGCCGAGACAGGGTACGATCAGTACTTC.

This clonotype occurred a few times. J is TRBJ2-6 and V is TRBV4-2, with D possibly being TRBD2 (6 bases). Between the trimmed V and J ends, which lost 0 bases and 2 bases, there was a span of 8 bases. CDR3 length: 16 amino acids. Germline CDR1 and CDR2: LGHNA and YNFKEQ. For the CDR3, the DNA is TGTGCCAGCAGCCAAGATCGGGGGACTGGGGCCAACGTCCTGACTTTC. It yields the protein CASSQDRGTGANVLTF.

This clonotype was seen at least ten times. The V and J genes are TRBV15 and TRBJ2-4; TRBD2 is a possible D gene (5 bases). CDR1 is LNHNV and CDR2 is YYDKDF in the germline V gene (reference sequence). Trimming stripped 0 bases from V and 8 bases from J, with 11 bases between. CDR3 length equals 14 residues. In DNA form, the CDR3 reads TGTGCCACCAGCAGAGATCGGAGGACGGACATTCAGTACTTC. Protein sequence: CATSRDRRTDIQYF.